This TCR beta chain originates from a study of blood T cells in healthy people across ages. Study observations and caveats: Strongly correlated with naive T cell percentage was TCR beta diversity. There was no known CMV status for donors, so expanded clonotype changes were possibly confounded. Since the PBMCs were unsorted, naive and antigen-experienced cells could not be conclusively compared.

This clonotype came up once. Its antigen remains unidentified. One end of the junction does not line up with germline, which may come from a read error. Peripheral blood from each donor was collected in a volume of approximately 9.2 milliliters. The CDR3 is 17 residues long. Germline CDR1 and CDR2: SGHTA and FQGNSA. A sample-barcoded 5' primer and a J-beta primer mix were used in a second PCR of roughly 7 to 12 cycles. TCRdb reprocessed the 5' RACE reads via MiXCR and lists one record per CDR3 protein. Of about 640,000 distinct CDR3 sequences in the sample, 35% to 50% are singletons; the top ten hold around 30%.

The TCR was taken from a man aged 80 or over in good health. This chain uses TRBV7-2 with TRBJ2-4; no clear D gene. The sample consisted of blood. CDR3 loop: CVSSLLSGVVGKNIQYF. The CDR3 DNA reads as TGTGTCAGCAGCTTATTGAGTGGGGTCGTCGGCAAAAACATTCAGTACTTC.